The source of this T cell receptor (beta chain) is a study of OX40 agonist ivuxolimab in advanced cancers. About the full investigation: Ivuxolimab, which targeted the costimulatory receptor OX40 (CD134), was an agonistic, fully human IgG2 monoclonal antibody. Intravenous ivuxolimab was administered to patients every 2 weeks at six dose levels: 0.01, 0.1, 0.3, 1.5, 3 and 10 mg/kg. Among the approximately 50 dose-escalation patients, around 20 had hepatocellular carcinoma, about 15 melanoma, 9 renal cell carcinoma and 9 head and neck cancer. The dose-escalation cohort was 82.7% male with a mean age of roughly 62 years, ranging from roughly 23 to 79. Prior anti-PD-1, anti-PD-L1 or anti-CTLA-4 therapy was permitted, and about two fifths of dose-escalation patients had received checkpoint inhibitors. Partial responses occurred in three dose-escalation patients: two with cutaneous melanoma and one with hepatocellular carcinoma. Peripheral TCRbeta sequencing was intended to test whether TCR sequence diversity was altered and clonal T-cell expansion was caused by ivuxolimab. The paper describes the monotherapy dose-escalation part (N = 52 patients) of the phase I trial of ivuxolimab.

What the work shows at the level of the full study, not this receptor alone: Antigen specificity was not determined for the clonally expanded peripheral T cells. After ivuxolimab, more expanded clones were found on average in CD8+ T cells than in CD4+ T cells. In the 0.1-3.0 mg/kg groups, partial responders had among the lowest normalized peripheral clonal expansion, particularly in CD8+ T cells. Low levels of normalized T-cell clonal expansion were also shown by some nonresponding patients. At doses of 0.1 to 3.0 mg/kg, clonal expansion of both CD4+ and CD8+ T cells in blood was seen between baseline and week 6.

For sequencing of the TCRbeta CDR3 region, genomic DNA was extracted from the sorted cells. The immunoSEQ Assay was used for sequencing of TCRbeta CDR3 regions. TCRdb re-hosts the immuneACCESS table, in-frame sequences only. Its copies lack some clones; in the studies checked, an unresolved V gene accounts for under half of them, and the cause for the rest is not known. This sample comprises about 76,000 clones, around four fifths of them detected only once. The ten largest make up around 1.7% of the sample. From V the trimming removes 4 bases and from J it removes 0 bases, while the gene matches leave 5 bases of the junction unaccounted for. From its cysteine to its phenylalanine, the CDR3 spans 16 amino acids. Only CDR3 DNA remains: 48 bases, in frame from the first base. The germline V gene (reference sequence) sets CDR1 to SEHNR and CDR2 to FQNEAQ. Patients with autoimmune disease history or receiving systemic immunosuppression were excluded from the trial. Peripheral blood for TCR sequencing was collected from all dose cohorts at baseline, on cycle 4 day 1, and on cycle 7 day 1. The samples were taken from a phase I, first-in-human, multicenter, open-label dose-escalation trial of ivuxolimab. Adults with locally advanced or metastatic melanoma, renal cell carcinoma, hepatocellular carcinoma or head and neck squamous cell carcinoma were enrolled in the trial. Before TCR sequencing, CD4+ T cells and CD8+ T cells from peripheral blood were sorted into separate populations.

In the case of this clone: No antigen is known for it. There are no base qualities to consult, and no much larger clone falls within one base.

The clonotype originates from an adult with an advanced solid tumor such as melanoma, head and neck, liver or kidney cancer. Source: CD4+ or CD8+ T cells sorted from blood, taken in a trial of the OX40 agonist ivuxolimab. The chain links TRBV7-9 with TRBJ2-1; 8 middle bases align to TRBD1. The CDR3 corresponds to CASSWYRGSSYNEQFF. The DNA reads TGTGCCAGCAGCTGGTACAGGGGGAGCTCCTACAATGAGCAGTTCTTC.